The 22 T cell receptor beta chains in this list originate from one sample, sequenced in a study of blood T cell repertoires in COVID-19. Sequenced by immunoSEQ multiplex PCR; TCRdb stores in-frame clones only, minus some. The sample consists of 400,000 to 500,000 clones, about nine tenths of them appearing once. The sequencing sample was made of peripheral blood. These receptors were taken from a woman in her thirties with active or convalescent COVID-19.

CDR3 in amino acids: CASSSTDTQYF. CDR3 nucleotides: TGTGCCAGCAGCTCGACAGATACGCAGTATTTT. The gene calls are TRBV11-2 and TRBJ2-3, with D unresolved. Germline lookup yields CDR1 SGHAT and CDR2 FQNNGV. Trimming removed 4 bases at V and 3 bases at J, with 2 bases between. CDR3 length equals 11 residues.

V usage is TRBV7-7 and J usage is TRBJ2-5, with a possible D match to TRBD1 (6 bases). The CDR3 runs to 13 residues. Germline V gene data show CDR1 as SSHAT and CDR2 as FNYEAQ (reference sequence). With 3 bases removed from V and 5 bases from J, the gap between germline ends came to 10 bases. CDR3 DNA: TGTGCCAGCAGCTTGGGGGCCGCGGAGACCCAGTACTTC. It codes for CASSLGAAETQYF.

The chain uses TRBV19 and TRBJ1-1; D possibly corresponds to TRBD1 (5 bases). The germline V gene has CDR1 LNHDA and CDR2 SQIVND (reference sequence). V shed 0 bases and J shed 11 bases, with 22 bases lying between them. CDR3 length: 16 residues. CDR3 nucleotides: TGTGCCAGTAGTATAGACCGGCCCGGGACTCTCGGATCGGCTTTCTTT. This sequence encodes CASSIDRPGTLGSAFF.

This clone has just one count. V usage is TRBV12-5 and J usage is TRBJ1-5; 7 nucleotides match TRBD1. V gave up 10 bases and J gave up 0 bases; unmatched junction bases: 6. This CDR3 is 14 amino acids long. Germline V CDR1 and CDR2: LGHNT, FRNRAP. The CDR3 region has the DNA TGTGCTACACGGGACAGCTATAGCAATCAGCCCCAGCATTTT. Residues: CATRDSYSNQPQHF.

The genes are TRBV19 and TRBJ1-1; possible D gene TRBD1, 5 bases. This CDR3 has 13 residues. CDR1 is LNHDA and CDR2 is SQIVND in the germline V gene (reference sequence). Trimming pared 7 bases from V and 0 bases from J, leaving 9 bases between. The CDR3 coding sequence is TGTGCCAGTAATTGGGGCATGAACACTGAAGCTTTCTTT. It encodes CASNWGMNTEAFF.

V is TRBV7-8 and J is TRBJ2-7, with TRBD1 as a possible D gene (5 bases). CDR1 and CDR2 from the germline V gene are SGHVS and FQNEAQ. The CDR3 contains 14 residues. Trimming shortened V by 4 bases and J by 3 bases, and 13 bases separated the two germline ends. The CDR3, as DNA: TGTGCCAGCAGCTCACGGACAACCGACTACGAGCAGTACTTC. It codes for CASSSRTTDYEQYF.

The chain recombines TRBV11-2 with TRBJ2-3; D is possibly TRBD2 (6 bases). The germline V gene encodes CDR1 SGHAT and CDR2 FQNNGV. V dropped 3 bases and J dropped 4 bases, with 23 bases sitting between them. CDR3 length: 18 residues. The CDR3 DNA reads as TGTGCCAGCAGCTTTTACGGGAGTGACCTCGGAAAAGCAGATACGCAGTATTTT. This translates into CASSFYGSDLGKADTQYF.

The J gene is TRBJ1-4, the V gene TRBV10-2; 9 bases are a match to TRBD1. J gave up 3 bases and V 4 bases, and 3 bases lay outside the gene matches. Germline V CDR1 and CDR2: WSHSY, SAAADI. The CDR3 extends over 15 amino acids. CDR3 residues: CASSAQGASNEKLFF. CDR3 bases: TGCGCCAGCAGTGCACAGGGGGCCTCTAATGAAAAACTGTTTTTT.

This chain joins TRBV28 and TRBJ1-5, with no clear D. CDR1 is MDHEN, CDR2 SYDVKM, per germline. V lost 5 bases and J lost 0, with 11 bases in between. The length of the CDR3 is 15 residues. CDR3 in amino acids: CASSTGKDSNQPQHF. The CDR3 DNA follows: TGTGCCAGCAGTACCGGGAAAGATAGCAATCAGCCCCAGCATTTT.

In regard to this clone: Sequence at one end of the junction differs from germline and may be a read error. The chain joins TRBV11-2 to TRBJ2-7, with TRBD2 identical over 7 bases. The CDR3 is 15 residues long. Per germline, CDR1 SGHAT and CDR2 FQNNGV. The CDR3 spells CASSLSSGNSCEQYF. CDR3 DNA: TGTGCCAGCAGCTTATCTAGCGGAAACTCCTGCGAGCAGTACTTC.

Worth noting for this clone: Distinct nucleotide sequences in the sample also encode this CDR3. V and J are TRBV20-1 and TRBJ1-2; 10 nucleotides align to TRBD1. The germline V gene has CDR1 DFQATT and CDR2 SNEGSKA (reference sequence). CDR3 size: 11 residues. Unmatched junction bases numbered 0, after V lost 3 bases and J lost 8 bases. The CDR3: CSARTGGGYTF. CDR3 DNA: TGCAGTGCTAGGACAGGGGGCGGCTACACCTTC.

This clone appeared a few times. The chain couples TRBV7-8 to TRBJ2-3, with 8 bases that match TRBD1. The CDR3 consists of 15 residues. Germline CDR1 is SGHVS and CDR2 is FQNEAQ. Trimming took 4 bases from V and 0 from J; bases not matched to a gene: 3. This CDR3 reads CASSSTGVSTDTQYF. The CDR3 coding sequence is TGTGCCAGCAGCTCGACAGGGGTTAGCACAGATACGCAGTATTTT. Drawing the rest from reference TRBV7-8 and TRBJ2-3, the complete variable domain is GAGVSQSPRYKVAKRGQDVALRCDPISGHVSLFWYQQALGQGPEFLTYFQNEAQLDKSGLPSDRFFAERPEGSVSTLKIQRTQQEDSAVYLCASSSTGVSTDTQYFGPGTRLTVL.

V gene TRBV12-3 or TRBV12-4 combines with J gene TRBJ2-5; unclear D gene. The ends were cut back, 4 bases at V and 5 bases at J, with 11 bases in the middle. The CDR3 is 13 amino acids. CDR3 nucleotide sequence: TGTGCCAGCAGTTCACAACAATGGGAGACCCAGTACTTC. This encodes CASSSQQWETQYF.

This clone has more than one count but fewer than ten. The gene calls are TRBV6-5 and TRBJ2-7, with no clear D. The CDR3 length is 13 residues. Trimming cost V 4 bases and J 4 bases, with 11 bases left between them. Germline assignment: CDR1 MNHEY and CDR2 SVGAGI. The DNA of the CDR3 is TGTGCCAGCAGTTCCCAGTTCTCGTACGAGCAGTACTTC. Translated: CASSSQFSYEQYF.

The CDR3 loop reads CASSLDLPNTIYF. The DNA for the CDR3 is TGCGCCAGCAGCTTGGATCTCCCGAACACCATATATTTT. V gene TRBV5-1 combines with J gene TRBJ1-3; D ambiguous. V was pared by 0 bases and J by 7 bases, with 8 bases between. The CDR3 runs 13 residues. Germline CDR1 reads SGHRS; CDR2 reads YFSETQ.

This clone was seen a handful of times. The chain combines TRBV3-1 (or the pseudogene TRBV3-2) with TRBJ2-1; 12 nucleotides agree with TRBD2. This CDR3 has 16 amino acids. The ends lost 4 bases at V and 5 bases at J; junction bases unmatched: 6. The germline CDR1 and CDR2 sequences are LGHDT and YNNKEL (reference sequence). CDR3 loop: CASSPPGLAGDNEQFF. The CDR3 DNA reads TGTGCCAGCAGCCCCCCGGGACTAGCGGGTGACAATGAGCAGTTCTTC.

This clone came up a few times. The chain is built from TRBV2 and TRBJ1-1; D gene unclear. The germline V gene encodes CDR1 SNHLY and CDR2 FYNNEI. The V and J ends lost 9 bases and 7 bases respectively, with 12 bases between them. This CDR3 has 11 amino acids. CDR3 sequence (DNA): TGTGCCAGTTCCTTTGAGGGTGAAGCTTTCTTT. Translation: CASSFEGEAFF.

On this clone: A junction boundary mismatches the germline segment, possibly from a read error. J is TRBJ2-2 and V is TRBV9; maybe TRBD2 (6 bases). Germline values: CDR1 SGDLS, CDR2 YYNGEE. CDR3 length: 16 amino acids. CDR3 sequence reads: CASSPRTTPNTGELFF. The CDR3 DNA reads as TGTGCCAGCAGCCCGCGGACTACTCCGAATACCGGGGAGCTGTTTTTT.

The rearrangement joins TRBV12-1 to TRBJ2-5; the table's D call TRBD2 went unverified against the DNA. TRBV12-1 is a listed pseudogene. The CDR3 has 15 residues. The CDR3 spells CASSFTPRKQETQYF. The CDR3 nucleotides read TGTGCCAGCAGCTTTACTCCCCGTAAGCAAGAGACCCAGTACTTC.

The chain is built from TRBV3-1 (or the pseudogene TRBV3-2) and TRBJ2-3; TRBD2 matches 7 bases. The V segment lost 0 bases and the J segment 5 bases; nucleotides outside the gene matches: 8. There are 16 residues in the CDR3. CDR1 LGHDT and CDR2 YNNKEL come from the germline V gene (reference sequence). CDR3 in amino acids: CASSQDWAGGKDTQYF. As DNA, the CDR3 is TGTGCCAGCAGCCAAGATTGGGCCGGGGGGAAAGATACGCAGTATTTT.

This clone was seen only a few times. This chain links TRBV12-3 or TRBV12-4 with TRBJ1-3; D not certain. The length of the CDR3 is 13 residues. Trimming pared 4 bases from V and 4 bases from J, leaving 8 bases between. This CDR3 is CASSSEPGNTIYF. CDR3 coding DNA: TGTGCCAGCAGTTCGGAGCCCGGAAACACCATATATTTT.

This clone appeared a few times. The chain joins TRBV3-1 (or the pseudogene TRBV3-2) to TRBJ1-2; tentative D call: TRBD1 (6 bases). This CDR3 has 15 amino acids. Germline CDR1 is LGHDT and CDR2 is YNNKEL (reference sequence). V gave up 0 bases and J gave up 5 bases, with 13 bases separating them. CDR3 amino acids: CASSQEGGARYGYTF. The CDR3 coding sequence is TGTGCCAGCAGCCAAGAAGGGGGGGCGCGGTATGGCTACACCTTC.